Following are 30 T cell receptor beta chains from one sample sequenced in a study of regulatory T cells in long-lasting Graves disease. iRepertoire HTBI primers and Arm-PCR of CDR3 regions built TCR beta libraries. MiXCR, run by TCRdb on the multiplex PCR reads, gives a single entry per CDR3 protein. The table has hundreds of thousands of distinct CDR3 sequences, approximately 15% seen once; the top ten hold more than 8.5%. The time point: newly diagnosed GD, antithyroid drugs for less than 3 months. The authors made the TCR library using RNA they extracted from PBMCs. The data also belong to a second study, concerning T cells in Graves' hyperthyroidism and ophthalmopathy.

The input for sequencing was peripheral blood mononuclear cells (PBMCs), taken at new diagnosis, from a patient treated with antithyroid drugs. Source of these receptors: a man aged 25-45 years with Graves disease.

This clonotype was counted only a few times. The chain carries TRBV19 and TRBJ2-1; a weak D match, TRBD1 (5 bases). Trimming removed 3 bases at V and 4 bases at J, with 16 bases between. Per the germline V gene, CDR1 is LNHDA and CDR2 is SQIVND (reference sequence). The CDR3 loop spans 16 amino acids. Here the CDR3 reads CASSIGAAYLYNEQFF. The CDR3 nucleotides read TGTGCCAGTAGTATTGGGGCGGCCTATCTTTACAATGAGCAGTTCTTC.

This clonotype was detected ten times or more. The chain is built from TRBV30 and TRBJ2-7; D possibly corresponds to TRBD2 (6 bases). The V gene lost 4 bases and the J gene lost 3 bases, with 10 bases spanning the gap. The germline gives CDR1 GTSNPN, CDR2 SVGIG (reference sequence). The CDR3 extends over 12 amino acids. CDR3 nucleotides: TGTGCCTGGAAGTATAGCGGCTACGAGCAGTACTTC. Its translation: CAWKYSGYEQYF.

This clonotype came up many times. The J gene is TRBJ1-3, the V gene TRBV5-1; possibly TRBD1 for D (6 bases). The CDR3 runs 15 residues. The germline V and J ends were trimmed by 3 bases and 4 bases, with 14 bases remaining between them. Looked up from germline, CDR1 is SGHRS and CDR2 is YFSETQ. This CDR3 is CASSSQGLLGNTIYF. The CDR3 nucleotides read TGCGCCAGCAGCTCACAGGGTCTACTCGGAAACACCATATATTTT.

This clonotype occurred many times. The V gene is TRBV3-1, the J gene TRBJ2-1, with no clear D. V was trimmed by 2 bases and J by 6 bases, leaving 5 bases between them. This CDR3 contains 12 residues. Germline V gene sequence: CDR1 LGHDT, CDR2 YNNKEL (reference sequence). The DNA for the CDR3 is TGTGCCAGCAGCCAAAAGGGCAATGAGCAGTTCTTC. Encoded protein: CASSQKGNEQFF.

This clonotype was seen repeatedly, ten times or more. This chain uses TRBV9 with TRBJ2-5, with 11 bases aligning to TRBD1. This CDR3 comprises 17 residues. V trimming: 4 bases; J trimming: 5 bases; junction bases outside the gene matches: 13. Germline values: CDR1 SGDLS, CDR2 YYNGEE. CDR3 sequence (DNA): TGTGCCAGCAGCCCCTGGACAGGGGGCGCAGGAAGGGAGACCCAGTACTTC. Translation: CASSPWTGGAGRETQYF.

This clonotype was detected only a few times. J is TRBJ2-7 and V is TRBV5-1, with TRBD2 matching over 10 bases. The CDR3 contains 20 residues. Looked up from germline, CDR1 is SGHRS and CDR2 is YFSETQ. Unmatched junction bases numbered 19, after V lost 0 bases and J lost 4 bases. CDR3 DNA sequence: TGCGCCAGCAGCTTGGCCAGGTGGGGCCCTAGCGGGAGAAACGCTTACGAGCAGTACTTC. This encodes CASSLARWGPSGRNAYEQYF.

This clonotype was detected ten times or more. The chain recombines TRBV24-1 with TRBJ1-1; no definite D call. The CDR3 extends over 15 amino acids. In germline, CDR1 is KGHDR, CDR2 SFDVKD. The ends were cut back, 6 bases at V and 11 bases at J, with 24 bases in the middle. The CDR3 DNA reads as TGTGCCACCAGTCCGACCTCCGGACCTCCTGGTAGGGCTTTCTTT. It codes for CATSPTSGPPGRAFF.

There are a few counts of this clonotype. J is TRBJ2-3 and V is TRBV19; maybe TRBD2 (5 bases). There are 15 residues in the CDR3. V lost 5 bases to trimming and J lost 2 bases, with 14 bases between them. The germline gives CDR1 LNHDA, CDR2 SQIVND (reference sequence). The DNA for the CDR3 is TGTGCCAGTAGTCCCCGCCGAGGGTTCACAGATACGCAGTATTTT. Translating gives CASSPRRGFTDTQYF.

As for this clonotype: A much larger clone sits a single nucleotide away, making a read error possible. The rearrangement uses TRBV6-5 and TRBJ1-2; D unresolved. This CDR3 comprises 15 residues. The germline V gene encodes CDR1 MNHEY and CDR2 SVGAGI. CDR3 residues: CTSSYSARTVVGYTF. In nucleotides, the CDR3 is TGTACCAGCAGTTACTCGGCCCGGACGGTCGTTGGCTACACCTTC.

This clonotype was observed many times. The gene calls are TRBV12-3 or TRBV12-4 and TRBJ1-3; 7 bases align to TRBD1. Trimming removed 3 bases from V and 4 bases from J; junction bases left unmatched: 3. This CDR3 contains 14 residues. The CDR3 DNA sequence: TGTGCCAGCAGTTTGAGAGGGGGCGGAAACACCATATATTTT. Amino acids: CASSLRGGGNTIYF.

The CDR3, as DNA: TGCGCCAGCAGCTCCAAGGCCGGGGGCGGCTATGGCTACACCTTC. This encodes CASSSKAGGGYGYTF. The chain recombines TRBV5-1 with TRBJ1-2; TRBD1 is a possible D gene (6 bases). Germline values: CDR1 SGHRS, CDR2 YFSETQ. V lost 3 bases to trimming and J lost 4 bases, with 16 bases between them. There are 15 residues in the CDR3.

This clonotype was counted at least ten times. CDR3 sequence: CASSLGSILAVYEQYF. For the CDR3, the DNA is TGTGCCAGCAGCTTAGGCTCTATTCTAGCGGTTTACGAGCAGTACTTC. The V and J genes are TRBV7-8 and TRBJ2-7; 7 positions agree with TRBD2. With V trimmed by 1 base and J by 4 bases, 10 bases remained unmatched. CDR3 length equals 16 residues. Germline CDR1 SGHVS, CDR2 FQNEAQ.

The chain carries TRBV7-2 and TRBJ2-5; perhaps D is TRBD1 or TRBD2 (6 bases each). Germline assignment: CDR1 SGHTA and CDR2 FQGNSA. The CDR3 has 20 amino acids. V was pared by 6 bases and J by 7 bases, with 36 bases between. CDR3 protein: CASRPFRDGLAIGGVATQYF. CDR3 in DNA: TGTGCCAGCAGGCCCTTCCGGGATGGGCTAGCGATCGGGGGCGTGGCGACCCAGTACTTC.

There are many counts of this clonotype. V gene TRBV25-1 combines with J gene TRBJ2-5, with 9 bases lining up with TRBD2. V was clipped by 7 bases and J by 13 bases; unmatched bases: 28. This CDR3 region has 18 residues. Germline CDR1 reads MGHDK; CDR2 reads SYGVNS. CDR3 region: CASNPPQGTFSREGGPYF. DNA for the CDR3: TGTGCCAGCAACCCGCCCCAGGGGACGTTTTCGCGGGAGGGGGGTCCGTACTTC.

Note on this clonotype: It differs at one base from a far larger clone, so likely a read error. The CDR3 DNA is TGTGCCGGCAGCCCGACCGGTTACGAGCAGTACTTC. Its protein product is CAGSPTGYEQYF. The J gene is TRBJ2-7, the V gene TRBV7-2; no reliable D call. Germline loops: CDR1 SGHTA, CDR2 FQGNSA. The CDR3 consists of 12 residues.

Ten or more counts support this clonotype. The CDR3 here is CSASRDRVEQYF. The CDR3, as DNA: TGCAGTGCTTCCCGGGACAGGGTCGAGCAGTACTTC. This sequence joins TRBV20-1 and TRBJ2-7; 9 bases agree with TRBD1. Trimming removed 5 bases from V and 6 bases from J; junction bases left unmatched: 5. Germline V CDR1 and CDR2: DFQATT, SNEGSKA (reference sequence). The CDR3 is 12 residues long.

This clonotype was detected ten times or more. The chain is built from TRBV5-1 and TRBJ2-1; a possible D gene is TRBD2 (5 bases). With 5 bases removed from V and 8 bases from J, the gap between germline ends came to 11 bases. CDR1 is SGHRS and CDR2 is YFSETQ in the germline V gene. The CDR3 consists of 12 residues. The CDR3 DNA reads TGCGCCAGCAGACTAGGTCTCTATGAGCAGTTCTTC. It encodes CASRLGLYEQFF. Full variable domain (remainder filled in from reference TRBV5-1 and TRBJ2-1): KAGVTQTPRYLIKTRGQQVTLSCSPISGHRSVSWYQQTPGQGLQFLFEYFSETQRNKGNFPGRFSGRQFSNSRSEMNVSTLELGDSALYLCASRLGLYEQFFGPGTRLTVL.

In its sample, this clonotype was seen a few times. The chain combines TRBV6-1 with TRBJ2-3; maybe TRBD2 (6 bases). V dropped 7 bases and J dropped 2 bases, with 13 bases sitting between them. Germline assignment: CDR1 MNHNS and CDR2 SASEGT. The length of the CDR3 is 14 residues. The CDR3: CASTPGTATDTQYF. The DNA for the CDR3 is TGTGCCAGCACCCCCGGGACTGCCACAGATACGCAGTATTTT.

This clonotype was seen many times. The V gene is TRBV3-1, the J gene TRBJ1-2, with D perhaps matching TRBD1 (6 bases). This CDR3 has 16 amino acids. Trimming stripped 0 bases from V and 1 base from J, with 12 bases between. CDR1 and CDR2 (germline): LGHDT, YNNKEL (reference sequence). The CDR3 is CASSQDGTGSNYGYTF. For the CDR3, the DNA is TGTGCCAGCAGCCAAGATGGAACAGGGAGTAACTATGGCTACACCTTC.

This clonotype was observed at least ten times. The chain has TRBV12-3 or TRBV12-4 and TRBJ2-3; no reliable D call. This CDR3 has 11 residues. V lost 6 bases, J lost 8 bases, and 9 bases lay in between. The DNA for the CDR3 is TGTGCCAGCAGCCGGATCGGTACGCAGTATTTT. Its translation: CASSRIGTQYF.

This clonotype has a count of ten or more. The chain recombines TRBV20-1 with TRBJ2-2, with 8 bases that match TRBD1. Germline trimming cut 6 bases from V and 6 bases from J; bases unmatched to any gene: 12. The germline V gene has CDR1 DFQATT and CDR2 SNEGSKA (reference sequence). The CDR3 has 15 amino acids. CDR3 residues: CSARQGAGSAGELFF. In nucleotides, the CDR3 is TGCAGTGCAAGGCAGGGGGCAGGGAGCGCCGGGGAGCTGTTTTTT.

Many counts were recorded for this clonotype. The genes are TRBV12-3 or TRBV12-4 and TRBJ2-5; either TRBD1 or TRBD2 may supply D (6 bases each). The V end was cut by 3 bases, the J end by 4 bases, with 9 bases between. CDR3 length equals 13 residues. CDR3 nucleotides: TGTGCCAGCAGTTTTTGGGGGGCAGAGACCCAGTACTTC. This encodes CASSFWGAETQYF.

This clonotype was picked up a small number of times. CDR3 sequence: CASFQETQYF. CDR3 DNA: TGCGCCAGCTTCCAAGAGACCCAGTACTTC. The chain couples TRBV10-2 to TRBJ2-5; no reliable D call. The V gene's germline CDR1 is WSHSY and CDR2 SAAADI. Trimming left V 8 bases short and J 1 base short, with 2 bases between. The CDR3 covers 10 residues.

About this clonotype: A read error is possible here, since a much larger clone lies one base away. The CDR3 region has the DNA TGTGCCGGCAGTTACTCCGACACTAATCAGCCCCAGCATTTT. Translation gives CAGSYSDTNQPQHF. The rearrangement uses TRBV27 and TRBJ1-5; no reliable D call. Germline CDR1 MNHEY, CDR2 SMNVEV (reference sequence). The CDR3 extends over 14 amino acids.

This rearrangement joins TRBV24-1 to TRBJ2-1; 7 positions match TRBD1. The CDR3 runs to 12 residues. With 9 bases clipped from V and 9 bases from J, the junction kept 7 bases outside the gene matches. Germline CDR1 and CDR2: KGHDR and SFDVKD. In DNA form, the CDR3 reads TGTGCCACCGCACAGGGGTCTGCTGAGCAGTTCTTC. Encoded protein: CATAQGSAEQFF.

This clonotype was counted many times. The rearrangement uses TRBV6-9 and TRBJ1-2, with a weak D call TRBD1 (6 bases). CDR1 is MNHGY, CDR2 SVAAGI, per germline. The length of the CDR3 is 14 residues. V shed 3 bases and J shed 8 bases, with 16 bases lying between them. The CDR3 sequence: CASSYPPGQGGYTF. The CDR3 bases are TGTGCCAGCAGTTACCCCCCGGGCCAGGGGGGCTACACCTTC.

In regard to this clonotype: This could be a read error, since a much larger clone is one nucleotide away. The chain couples TRBV3-1 to TRBJ1-2; no clear D. Germline V gene sequence: CDR1 LGHDT, CDR2 YNNKEL (reference sequence). The CDR3 contains 12 residues. The CDR3 DNA sequence: TGTGCCAGCTGCCAAGTGGGTAGTGGCTACACCTTC. Translation: CASCQVGSGYTF.

Ten or more counts support this clonotype. The V call is TRBV14, the J call TRBJ2-3, with 8 bases identical to TRBD1. The CDR3 is made up of 14 amino acids. V lost 5 bases and J lost 2; bases outside the gene matches: 3. CDR1 and CDR2 (germline): SGHDN, FVKESK. CDR3 DNA sequence: TGTGCCAGCAGCGACAGGGGTCTCACAGATACGCAGTATTTT. Residues: CASSDRGLTDTQYF.

The rearrangement uses TRBV3-1 and TRBJ2-4; 7 bases line up with TRBD1. The germline CDR1 and CDR2 sequences are LGHDT and YNNKEL (reference sequence). With V trimmed by 4 bases and J by 4 bases, 7 bases remained unmatched. There are 15 residues in the CDR3. The CDR3 here is CASSLQGTAKNIQYF. The CDR3 region has the DNA TGTGCCAGCAGCCTTCAGGGGACAGCAAAAAACATTCAGTACTTC.

Ten or more counts support this clonotype. The chain is built from TRBV27 and TRBJ2-1, with 9 bases identical to TRBD2. The V gene end was trimmed by 3 bases and the J gene end by 9 bases; junction bases not matched to a gene: 9. This CDR3 spans 15 amino acids. Germline V gene lookup returns CDR1 MNHEY and CDR2 SMNVEV (reference sequence). The CDR3 sequence is CASSFKPSGTIEQFF. The CDR3 DNA reads TGTGCCAGCAGTTTCAAGCCTAGCGGGACGATTGAGCAGTTCTTC.